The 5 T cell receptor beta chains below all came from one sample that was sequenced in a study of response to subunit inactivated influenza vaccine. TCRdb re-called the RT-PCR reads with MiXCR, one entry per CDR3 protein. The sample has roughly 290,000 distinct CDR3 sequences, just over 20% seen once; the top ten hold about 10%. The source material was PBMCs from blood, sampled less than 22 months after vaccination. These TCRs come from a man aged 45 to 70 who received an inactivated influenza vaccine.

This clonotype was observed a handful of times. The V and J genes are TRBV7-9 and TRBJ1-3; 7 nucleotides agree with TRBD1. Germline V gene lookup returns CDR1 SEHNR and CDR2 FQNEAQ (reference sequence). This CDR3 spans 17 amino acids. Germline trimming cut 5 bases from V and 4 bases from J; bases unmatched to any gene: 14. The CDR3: CASSATRGNSRGNTIYF. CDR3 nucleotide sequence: TGTGCCAGCAGCGCAACCAGGGGGAATTCGAGAGGAAACACCATATATTTT.

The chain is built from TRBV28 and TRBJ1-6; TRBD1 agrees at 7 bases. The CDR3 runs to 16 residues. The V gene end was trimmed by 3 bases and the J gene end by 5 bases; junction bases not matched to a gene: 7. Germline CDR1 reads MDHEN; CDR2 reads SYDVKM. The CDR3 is CASSFLGGVNNSPLHF. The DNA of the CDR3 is TGTGCCAGCAGTTTTTTAGGGGGCGTCAATAATTCACCCCTCCACTTT.

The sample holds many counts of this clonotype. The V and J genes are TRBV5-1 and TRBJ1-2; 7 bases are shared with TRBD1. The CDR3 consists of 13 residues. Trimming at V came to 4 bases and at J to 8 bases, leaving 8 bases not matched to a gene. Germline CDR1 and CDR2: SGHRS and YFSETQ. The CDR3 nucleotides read TGCGCCAGCAGCACTACAGGGGAAGCGGGCTACACCTTC. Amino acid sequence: CASSTTGEAGYTF.

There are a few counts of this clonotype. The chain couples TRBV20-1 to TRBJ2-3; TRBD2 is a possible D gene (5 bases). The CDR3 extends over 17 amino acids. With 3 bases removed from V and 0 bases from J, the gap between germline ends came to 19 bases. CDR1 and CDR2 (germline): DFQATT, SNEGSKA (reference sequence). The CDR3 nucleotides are TGCAGTGCTAGGTCCTTCCGACTAACCTCTAGCACAGATACGCAGTATTTT. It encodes CSARSFRLTSSTDTQYF.

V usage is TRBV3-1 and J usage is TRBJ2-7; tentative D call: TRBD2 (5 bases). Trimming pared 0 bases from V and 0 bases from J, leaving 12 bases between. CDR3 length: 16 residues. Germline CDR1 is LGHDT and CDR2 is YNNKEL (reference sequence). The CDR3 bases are TGTGCCAGCAGCCAAGATTACGTAGGGAGCTCCTACGAGCAGTACTTC. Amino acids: CASSQDYVGSSYEQYF.